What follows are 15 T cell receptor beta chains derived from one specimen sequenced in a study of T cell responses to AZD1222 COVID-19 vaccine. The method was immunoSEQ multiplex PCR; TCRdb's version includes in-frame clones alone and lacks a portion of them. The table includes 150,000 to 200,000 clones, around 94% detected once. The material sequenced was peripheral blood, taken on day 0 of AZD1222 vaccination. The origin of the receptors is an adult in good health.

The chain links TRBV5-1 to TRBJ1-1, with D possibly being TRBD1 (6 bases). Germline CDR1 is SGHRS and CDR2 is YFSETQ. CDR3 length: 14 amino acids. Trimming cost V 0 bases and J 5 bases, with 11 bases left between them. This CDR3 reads CASSLAGERTEAFF. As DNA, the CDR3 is TGCGCCAGCAGCTTGGCAGGGGAGAGGACTGAAGCTTTCTTT.

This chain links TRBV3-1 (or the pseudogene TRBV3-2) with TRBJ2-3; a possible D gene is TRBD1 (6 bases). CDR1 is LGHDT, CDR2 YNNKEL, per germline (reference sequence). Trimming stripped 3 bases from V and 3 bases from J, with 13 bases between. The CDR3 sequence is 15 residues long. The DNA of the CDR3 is TGTGCCAGCAGCCATAACTACCAGGGGACAGATACGCAGTATTTT. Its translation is CASSHNYQGTDTQYF.

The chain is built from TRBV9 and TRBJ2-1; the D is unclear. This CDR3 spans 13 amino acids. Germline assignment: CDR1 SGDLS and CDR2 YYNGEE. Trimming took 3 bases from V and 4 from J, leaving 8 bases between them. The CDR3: CASSGSGYNEQFF. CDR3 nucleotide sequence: TGTGCCAGCAGCGGATCCGGGTACAATGAGCAGTTCTTC.

The CDR3 here is CASSQDERTGEQFF. The CDR3 bases are TGTGCCAGCAGCCAAGATGAACGGACTGGCGAGCAGTTCTTC. The chain has TRBV4-2 and TRBJ2-1, with TRBD2 as a possible D gene (5 bases). Germline V CDR1 and CDR2: LGHNA, YNFKEQ. The ends were cut back, 0 bases at V and 10 bases at J, with 13 bases in the middle. The CDR3 consists of 14 residues.

The CDR3 region has the DNA TGTGCCTGGAGGGTATCAGGGGCCATGAACACTGAAGCTTTCTTT. Translated, it gives CAWRVSGAMNTEAFF. V is TRBV30 and J is TRBJ1-1; D perhaps matches TRBD1 (6 bases). Germline lookup yields CDR1 GTSNPN and CDR2 SVGIG (reference sequence). CDR3 length: 15 residues. Trimming took off 3 bases at V and 0 bases at J, with 14 bases between the two ends.

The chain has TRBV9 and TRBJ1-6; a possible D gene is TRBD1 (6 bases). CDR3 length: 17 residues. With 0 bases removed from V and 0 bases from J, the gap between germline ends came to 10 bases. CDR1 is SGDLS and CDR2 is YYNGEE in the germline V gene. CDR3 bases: TGTGCCAGCAGCGTAGGGACAGCCTACTCCTATAATTCACCCCTCCACTTT. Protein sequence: CASSVGTAYSYNSPLHF.

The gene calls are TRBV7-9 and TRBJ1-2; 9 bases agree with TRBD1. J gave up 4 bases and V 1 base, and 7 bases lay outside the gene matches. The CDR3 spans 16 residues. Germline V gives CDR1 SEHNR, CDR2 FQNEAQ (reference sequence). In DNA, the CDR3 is TGTGCCAGCAGCTTAGGAGGATGGGGACAGGGCTATGGCTACACCTTC. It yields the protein CASSLGGWGQGYGYTF.

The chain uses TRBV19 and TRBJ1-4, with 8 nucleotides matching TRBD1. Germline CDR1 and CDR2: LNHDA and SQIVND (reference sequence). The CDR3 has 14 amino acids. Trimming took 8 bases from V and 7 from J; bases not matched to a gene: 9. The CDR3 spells CASGRQGTGEKLFF. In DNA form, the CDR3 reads TGTGCCAGTGGACGACAGGGGACCGGTGAAAAACTGTTTTTT.

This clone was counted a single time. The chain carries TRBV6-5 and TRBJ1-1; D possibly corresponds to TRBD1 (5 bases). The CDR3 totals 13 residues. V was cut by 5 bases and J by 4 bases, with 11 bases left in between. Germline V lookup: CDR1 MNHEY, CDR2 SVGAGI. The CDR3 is CASSTRDGTEAFF. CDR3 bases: TGTGCCAGCAGTACAAGGGACGGCACTGAAGCTTTCTTT.

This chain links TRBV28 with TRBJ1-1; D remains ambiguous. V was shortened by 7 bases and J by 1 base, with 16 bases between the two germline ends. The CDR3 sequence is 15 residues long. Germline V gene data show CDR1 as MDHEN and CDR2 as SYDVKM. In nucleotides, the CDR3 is TGTGCCAGCATTAGGGCAGCCGGGCGGAACACTGAAGCTTTCTTT. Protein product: CASIRAAGRNTEAFF.

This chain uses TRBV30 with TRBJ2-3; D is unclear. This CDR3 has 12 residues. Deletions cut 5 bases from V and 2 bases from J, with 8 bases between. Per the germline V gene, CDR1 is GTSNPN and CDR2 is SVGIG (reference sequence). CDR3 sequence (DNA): TGTGCCTGGGCAGCGAACACAGATACGCAGTATTTT. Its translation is CAWAANTDTQYF.

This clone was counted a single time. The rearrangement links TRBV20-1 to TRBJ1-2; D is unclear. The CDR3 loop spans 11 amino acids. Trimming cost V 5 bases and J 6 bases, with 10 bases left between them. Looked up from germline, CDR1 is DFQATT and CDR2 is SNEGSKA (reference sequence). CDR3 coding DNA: TGCAGTGCTCCCCGGGGAAATGGCTACACCTTC. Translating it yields CSAPRGNGYTF.

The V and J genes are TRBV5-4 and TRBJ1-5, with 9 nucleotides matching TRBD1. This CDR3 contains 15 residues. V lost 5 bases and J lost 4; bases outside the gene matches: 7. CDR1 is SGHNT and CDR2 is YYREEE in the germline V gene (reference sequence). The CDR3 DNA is TGTGCCAGCAGGGAAGTCGGGACAGGGAATCAGCCCCAGCATTTT. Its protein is CASREVGTGNQPQHF. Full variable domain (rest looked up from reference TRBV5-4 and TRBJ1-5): ETGVTQSPTHLIKTRGQQVTLRCSSQSGHNTVSWYQQALGQGPQFIFQYYREEENGRGNFPPRFSGLQFPNYSSELNVNALELDDSALYLCASREVGTGNQPQHFGDGTRLSIL.

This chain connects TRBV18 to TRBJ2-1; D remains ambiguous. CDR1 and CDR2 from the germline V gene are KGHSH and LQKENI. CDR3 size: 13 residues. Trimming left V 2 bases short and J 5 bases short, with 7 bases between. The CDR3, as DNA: TGTGCCAGCTCACCAAGCAGAGACAATGAGCAGTTCTTC. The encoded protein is CASSPSRDNEQFF. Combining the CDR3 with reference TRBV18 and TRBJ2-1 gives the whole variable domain NAGVMQNPRHLVRRRGQEARLRCSPMKGHSHVYWYRQLPEEGLKFMVYLQKENIIDESGMPKERFSAEFPKEGPSILRIQQVVRGDSAAYFCASSPSRDNEQFFGPGTRLTVL.

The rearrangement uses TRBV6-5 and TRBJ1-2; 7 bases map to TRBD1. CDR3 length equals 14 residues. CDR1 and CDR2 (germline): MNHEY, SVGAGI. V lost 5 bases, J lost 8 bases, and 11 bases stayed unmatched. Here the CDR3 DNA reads TGTGCCAGCAGTCGAACGAGACAGGGTTTCGGCTACACCTTC. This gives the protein CASSRTRQGFGYTF.